This T cell receptor (beta chain) is from a study of PD-L1 blockade in urothelial cancer. Study information: Patients' atezolizumab regimen, 1,200 mg intravenously every 3 weeks, began at some point between 2014 and 2015.

Time point of the sample: pretreatment peripheral blood. Metastatic or locally advanced urothelial carcinoma was present in the patients. The length of the CDR3 is 15 residues. V was shortened by 5 bases and J by 3 bases, with 14 bases between the two germline ends. Per the germline V gene, CDR1 is SGHNT and CDR2 is YENEEA. This table comes from immunoSEQ multiplex PCR, and its TCRdb copy is limited to in-frame clones, with some not included. The sample holds roughly 87,000 clones, around 89% seen once. The starting material was PBMCs, obtained around atezolizumab (anti-PD-L1) treatment. The V and J genes are TRBV11-3 and TRBJ1-3; D uncertain. The clonotype was recovered from an elderly woman with urothelial cancer. This CDR3 is CASSAQGGFGNTIYF. The CDR3 region has the DNA TGTGCCAGCAGCGCCCAAGGCGGGTTTGGAAACACCATATATTTT.